This section outlines one T cell receptor (beta chain) sequence together with its context. Antigen specificity is unknown. These data are taken from a study of cytomegalovirus exposure and HLA in healthy donors. 13 Jbeta primers and 60 Vbeta primers were used for the PCR. TCRdb's table, derived via immunoSEQ multiplex PCR, lists solely in-frame clones and lacks some. The table records under 200,000 clones, 65% to 85% of them present only once. Study observations and caveats: Cytomegalovirus association was listed for around 170 TCR beta chains. It was assumed in the presence/absence analyses that sequencing depth was roughly uniform across donors.

The germline gives CDR1 SGHRS, CDR2 YFSETQ. CDR3 length: 16 amino acids. The V gene end was trimmed by 1 base and the J gene end by 0 bases; junction bases not matched to a gene: 3. Participants comprised healthy donors of bone marrow. The receptor comes from a man aged 40-50 years in good health and CMV-seropositive. The specimen was PBMCs. This chain connects TRBV5-1 to TRBJ2-1; 8 bases are a match to TRBD1. The CDR3 region has the DNA TGCGCCAGCAGCTTGTCTGGACAGGGCTCCTACAATGAGCAGTTCTTC. Its protein product is CASSLSGQGSYNEQFF.